In its sample, the clone carrying this T cell receptor beta chain was seen a few times. Its antigen is not known. Carried by the TCR beta cDNA libraries were unique molecular identifiers. cDNA molecules numbering about 490,000 came from roughly 1 to 10 million T cells. In TCRdb, the PCR reads were re-called with MiXCR into one record per CDR3 protein. The sample has hundreds of thousands of distinct CDR3 sequences; roughly 27% are singletons. The data derive from a study of post-analysis software for immune sequencing data. On the study more broadly: Patients with relapsing-remitting, secondary progressive and progressive-relapsing multiple sclerosis courses were all represented. General observations from the study: There were roughly five TRBV segments more frequent in patients than controls, and TRBV5-6, TRBV5-1 and TRBV20-1 were among them. Relative to controls, patients with multiple sclerosis showed significantly lower normalized Chao1 diversity.

This CDR3 comprises 15 residues. Germline CDR1 is KGHSH and CDR2 is LQKENI. V lost 2 bases, J lost 2 bases, and 4 bases stayed unmatched. The sequencing sample was made of blood. The chain combines TRBV18 with TRBJ2-3; 7 bases fit TRBD1. The receptor was isolated from a girl between 10 and 17 years old with multiple sclerosis. Here the CDR3 DNA reads TGTGCCAGCTCACCAACAGGGGAATTCACAGATACGCAGTATTTT. Its translation is CASSPTGEFTDTQYF.